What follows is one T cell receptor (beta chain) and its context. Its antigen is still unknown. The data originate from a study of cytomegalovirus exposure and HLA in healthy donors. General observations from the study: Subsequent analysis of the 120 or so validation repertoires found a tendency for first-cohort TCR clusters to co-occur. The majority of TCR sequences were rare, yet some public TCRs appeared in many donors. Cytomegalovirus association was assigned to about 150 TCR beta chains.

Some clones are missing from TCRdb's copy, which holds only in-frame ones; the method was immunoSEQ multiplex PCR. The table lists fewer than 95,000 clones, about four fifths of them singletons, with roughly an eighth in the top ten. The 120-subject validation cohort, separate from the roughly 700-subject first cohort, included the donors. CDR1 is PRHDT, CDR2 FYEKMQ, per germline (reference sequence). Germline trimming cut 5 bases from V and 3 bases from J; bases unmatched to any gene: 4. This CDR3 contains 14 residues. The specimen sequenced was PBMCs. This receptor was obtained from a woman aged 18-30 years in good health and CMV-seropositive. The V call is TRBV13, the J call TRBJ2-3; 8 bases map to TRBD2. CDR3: CASSPGGATDTQYF. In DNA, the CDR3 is TGTGCCAGCAGCCCCGGGGGGGCAACAGATACGCAGTATTTT.